The 22 T cell receptor beta chains below come from one sample, sequenced in a study of T cell responses to AZD1222 COVID-19 vaccine. The protocol was immunoSEQ multiplex PCR, while the TCRdb copy is restricted to in-frame clones and leaves out a portion. The sample has more than 110,000 clones, over 90% seen once. The sample here was peripheral blood, taken 28 days after the second AZD1222 dose. Receptors originate from an adult who received the AZD1222 COVID-19 vaccine.

In this sample, this clone turned up many times. The rearrangement uses TRBV3-1 (or the pseudogene TRBV3-2) and TRBJ2-7; D may be TRBD2 (5 bases). Germline V gene sequence: CDR1 LGHDT, CDR2 YNNKEL (reference sequence). V shed 6 bases and J shed 0 bases, with 30 bases lying between them. CDR3 length equals 20 residues. CDR3 DNA: TGTGCCAGCAGACCTGCGGGCTCCGCCGGCCTTCGGGTCAGCTCCTACGAGCAGTACTTC. Residues: CASRPAGSAGLRVSSYEQYF.

The rearrangement uses TRBV14 and TRBJ1-4, with D uncertain. V lost 1 base and J 0 bases, leaving 9 bases between the germline ends. Germline V CDR1 and CDR2: SGHDN, FVKESK. The CDR3 consists of 16 residues. The CDR3 DNA follows: TGTGCCAGCAGCCAAGGAGGGCGTACAACTAATGAAAAACTGTTTTTT. Its protein is CASSQGGRTTNEKLFF.

This chain connects TRBV18 to TRBJ2-5; the match to TRBD1 covers 9 bases. Germline CDR1 is KGHSH and CDR2 is LQKENI. The J segment lost 5 bases and the V segment lost 3 bases, leaving 10 bases of the junction unmatched. The CDR3 is made up of 16 amino acids. The DNA of the CDR3 is TGTGCCAGCTCACCGATGCAGGACAGGGGAAGGGAGACCCAGTACTTC. This gives the protein CASSPMQDRGRETQYF.

In DNA, the CDR3 is TGTGCCAGCAGTTTTGGCAGGGGGCTTGATGAGCAGTTCTTC. As protein: CASSFGRGLDEQFF. The rearrangement links TRBV27 to TRBJ2-1, with TRBD1 matching 8 bases. This CDR3 contains 14 residues. Per the germline V gene, CDR1 is MNHEY and CDR2 is SMNVEV (reference sequence). V lost 3 bases and J lost 8; bases outside the gene matches: 6.

The gene calls are TRBV7-9 and TRBJ2-7; 7 bases agree with TRBD2. Germline V gene lookup returns CDR1 SEHNR and CDR2 FQNEAQ (reference sequence). CDR3 length: 16 residues. V trimming: 1 base; J trimming: 2 bases; junction bases outside the gene matches: 8. In DNA, the CDR3 is TGTGCCAGCAGCTTAGATGATGGCGGGAGCCCCTACGAGCAGTACTTC. Its translation is CASSLDDGGSPYEQYF.

This clone was seen a single time. The J gene is TRBJ2-7, the V gene TRBV3-1 (or the pseudogene TRBV3-2), with 8 bases fitting TRBD2. The germline V gene has CDR1 LGHDT and CDR2 YNNKEL (reference sequence). J gave up 4 bases and V 1 base, and 9 bases lay outside the gene matches. This CDR3 has 16 amino acids. The CDR3 DNA reads as TGTGCCAGCAGCCAAGTGAGCGGGAGAGTCCTTTACGAGCAGTACTTC. Translating it yields CASSQVSGRVLYEQYF.

The chain carries TRBV28 and TRBJ1-1; TRBD1 is a possible D gene (5 bases). The CDR3 sequence is 13 residues long. Looked up from germline, CDR1 is MDHEN and CDR2 is SYDVKM. Trimming shortened V by 5 bases and J by 6 bases, and 13 bases separated the two germline ends. DNA for the CDR3: TGTGCCAGCAGTCGGGACTTAATCTCTGAAGCTTTCTTT. Residues: CASSRDLISEAFF. Full variable domain (outside the CDR3, taken from reference TRBV28 and TRBJ1-1): DVKVTQSSRYLVKRTGEKVFLECVQDMDHENMFWYRQDPGLGLRLIYFSYDVKMKEKGDIPEGYSVSREKKERFSLILESASTNQTSMYLCASSRDLISEAFFGQGTRLTVV.

The V gene is TRBV9, the J gene TRBJ1-1; no definite D call. V was pared by 3 bases and J by 3 bases, with 12 bases between. This CDR3 has 14 residues. Germline V lookup: CDR1 SGDLS, CDR2 YYNGEE. The CDR3 DNA reads as TGTGCCAGCAGCGCCTCAGGACGGTACACTGAAGCTTTCTTT. Encoded protein: CASSASGRYTEAFF.

The chain has TRBV11-2 and TRBJ2-1, with D possibly matching TRBD2 (6 bases). This CDR3 comprises 16 residues. From germline, CDR1 is SGHAT and CDR2 FQNNGV. Trimming cost V 1 base and J 0 bases, with 10 bases left between them. The CDR3 sequence is CASSLVGTGSYNEQFF. As DNA, the CDR3 is TGTGCCAGCAGCTTAGTCGGGACTGGCTCCTACAATGAGCAGTTCTTC.

This chain links TRBV5-5 with TRBJ2-5; D is perhaps TRBD1 or TRBD2 (5 bases each). V was cut by 1 base and J by 5 bases, with 12 bases left in between. Germline V gene data show CDR1 as SGHKS and CDR2 as YYEKEE (reference sequence). CDR3 length: 14 residues. Written as DNA, the CDR3 is TGTGCCAGCAGCTTGATGGGGGATGGGGAGACCCAGTACTTC. Translating gives CASSLMGDGETQYF.

The chain couples TRBV30 to TRBJ1-1, with D possibly matching TRBD1 (6 bases). Germline V gene sequence: CDR1 GTSNPN, CDR2 SVGIG (reference sequence). The CDR3 covers 13 residues. The ends were cut back, 3 bases at V and 4 bases at J, with 12 bases in the middle. CDR3 region: CAWRVQGSTEAFF. In DNA, the CDR3 is TGTGCCTGGAGGGTACAGGGCAGCACTGAAGCTTTCTTT.

The CDR3 is CASTHGSRENTEAFF. DNA of the CDR3: TGTGCCAGCACCCACGGGAGCCGAGAGAACACTGAAGCTTTCTTT. V is TRBV6-1 and J is TRBJ1-1; D is undetermined. The V gene lost 7 bases and the J gene lost 1 base, with 16 bases spanning the gap. From germline, CDR1 is MNHNS and CDR2 SASEGT. The CDR3 sequence is 15 residues long.

This clone appeared a few times. The gene calls are TRBV19 and TRBJ1-6; perhaps TRBD1 as D (5 bases). CDR1 and CDR2 from the germline V gene are LNHDA and SQIVND (reference sequence). The ends were cut back, 5 bases at V and 6 bases at J, with 8 bases in the middle. This CDR3 spans 13 amino acids. The CDR3 bases are TGTGCCAGTAGTCCTCAGGGTAATTCACCCCTCCACTTT. Encoded protein: CASSPQGNSPLHF.

The V call is TRBV28, the J call TRBJ1-5; the D gene is possibly TRBD1 (5 bases). Germline V CDR1 and CDR2: MDHEN, SYDVKM. This CDR3 spans 12 amino acids. V lost 8 bases and J lost 7, with 12 bases in between. Here the CDR3 DNA reads TGTGCCAGCGGAATATGGGGGCAGCCCCAGCATTTT. Translated: CASGIWGQPQHF.

The V call is TRBV4-1, the J call TRBJ2-1; no firm D call. The CDR3 sequence is 11 residues long. Germline lookup yields CDR1 MGHRA and CDR2 YSYEKL. V lost 3 bases, J lost 6 bases, and 3 bases lay in between. Here the CDR3 reads CASSQVNEQFF. DNA of the CDR3: TGCGCCAGCAGCCAGGTCAATGAGCAGTTCTTC.

The chain uses TRBV30 and TRBJ1-5; D might be TRBD1 (5 bases). The germline V gene encodes CDR1 GTSNPN and CDR2 SVGIG (reference sequence). V was trimmed by 4 bases and J by 6 bases, leaving 16 bases between them. The length of the CDR3 is 14 residues. The CDR3: CAWTRDRGSQPQHF. CDR3 nucleotide sequence: TGTGCCTGGACACGGGACCGAGGGAGTCAGCCCCAGCATTTT.

The gene calls are TRBV19 and TRBJ2-4; D not certain. Trimming cost V 7 bases and J 5 bases, with 12 bases left between them. The CDR3 is 13 amino acids. From germline, CDR1 is LNHDA and CDR2 SQIVND (reference sequence). The DNA of the CDR3 is TGTGCCAGTACACCGGCAGGAGAAAACATTCAGTACTTC. Translating it yields CASTPAGENIQYF.

The rearrangement links TRBV28 to TRBJ2-5; 9 bases fit TRBD1. The CDR3 is 15 residues long. J gave up 4 bases and V 6 bases, and 9 bases lay outside the gene matches. The germline V gene has CDR1 MDHEN and CDR2 SYDVKM. The CDR3 nucleotides are TGTGCCAGCAGCGAGACAGGGGGTGGGTTAGAGACCCAGTACTTC. As protein: CASSETGGGLETQYF.

About this clone itself: The germline gene is not matched at one end of the junction; a read error may be the cause. V is TRBV6-2 or TRBV6-3 and J is TRBJ2-2, with TRBD1 identical over 8 bases. The CDR3 runs 15 residues. Looked up from germline, CDR1 is MNHEY and CDR2 is SVGEGT. In DNA form, the CDR3 reads TGTGCCAGCAGTCCGCAGGGGGCGAAAACCGGGGAGCTGTTTTTT. Translation: CASSPQGAKTGELFF.

V usage is TRBV6-2 or TRBV6-3 and J usage is TRBJ1-1, with TRBD1 as a possible D gene (5 bases). Germline CDR1 is MNHEY and CDR2 is SVGEGT. V lost 5 bases to trimming and J lost 6 bases, with 7 bases between them. This CDR3 region has 11 residues. The DNA of the CDR3 is TGTGCCAGCAGTCAGGGCGCTGAAGCTTTCTTT. Its translation: CASSQGAEAFF.

This chain joins TRBV18 and TRBJ1-5, with no clear D. This CDR3 spans 13 amino acids. Deletions cut 6 bases from V and 6 bases from J, with 12 bases between. Germline CDR1 reads KGHSH; CDR2 reads LQKENI. The CDR3 loop reads CASSLPGGQPQHF. The CDR3 DNA reads as TGTGCCAGCTCGCTCCCGGGTGGTCAGCCCCAGCATTTT.

The chain is built from TRBV10-1 and TRBJ2-1; D is possibly TRBD2 (7 bases). CDR1 is WNHNN, CDR2 SYGVQD, per germline (reference sequence). V gave up 11 bases and J gave up 7 bases, with 21 bases separating them. The CDR3 sequence is 14 residues long. The DNA for the CDR3 is TGCGCCCGTTGGGGGGCGGGAGTAATGAATGAGCAGTTCTTC. The encoded protein is CARWGAGVMNEQFF.